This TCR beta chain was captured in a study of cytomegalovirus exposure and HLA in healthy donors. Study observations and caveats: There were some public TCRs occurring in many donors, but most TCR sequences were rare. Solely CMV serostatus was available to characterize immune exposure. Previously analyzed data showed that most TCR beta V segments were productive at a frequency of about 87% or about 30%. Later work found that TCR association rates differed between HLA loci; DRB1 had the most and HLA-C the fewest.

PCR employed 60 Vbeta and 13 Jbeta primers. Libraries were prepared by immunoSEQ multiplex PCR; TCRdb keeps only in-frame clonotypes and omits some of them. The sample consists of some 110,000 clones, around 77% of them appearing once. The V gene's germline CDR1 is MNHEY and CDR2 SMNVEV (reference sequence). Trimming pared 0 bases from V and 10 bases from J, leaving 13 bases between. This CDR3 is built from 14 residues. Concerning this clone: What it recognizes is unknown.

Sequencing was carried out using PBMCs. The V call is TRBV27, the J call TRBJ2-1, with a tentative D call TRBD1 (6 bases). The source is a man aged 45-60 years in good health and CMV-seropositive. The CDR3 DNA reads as TGTGCCAGCAGTTTATCAAAGGGGGTTCAGGAGCAGTTCTTC. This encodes CASSLSKGVQEQFF.